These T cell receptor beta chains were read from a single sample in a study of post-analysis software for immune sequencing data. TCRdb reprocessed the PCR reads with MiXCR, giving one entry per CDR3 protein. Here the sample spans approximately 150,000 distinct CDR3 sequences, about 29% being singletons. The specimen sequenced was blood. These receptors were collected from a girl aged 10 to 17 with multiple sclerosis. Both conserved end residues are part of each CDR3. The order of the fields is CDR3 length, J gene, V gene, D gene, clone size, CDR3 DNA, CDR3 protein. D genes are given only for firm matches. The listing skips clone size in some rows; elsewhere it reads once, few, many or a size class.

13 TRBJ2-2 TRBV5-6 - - TGTGCCAGCAGCTTTATAGGCTCCGGGGAGCTGTTTTTT CASSFIGSGELFF
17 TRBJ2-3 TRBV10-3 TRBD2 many TGTGCCATCAGTGAGTACGGGACTAGTTCGGCCACAGATACGCAGTATTTT CAISEYGTSSATDTQYF
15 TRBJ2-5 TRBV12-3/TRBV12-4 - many TGTGCCAGCAGTTCCCCGGGTGAGGACCAAGAGACCCAGTACTTC CASSSPGEDQETQYF
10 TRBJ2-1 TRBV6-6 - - TGTGCCAGCAGACGAAATGAGCAGTTCTTC CASRRNEQFF
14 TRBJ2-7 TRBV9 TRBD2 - TGTGCCAGCAGCGAGGGACTAGCGGCCTCCGAGCAGTACTTC CASSEGLAASEQYF
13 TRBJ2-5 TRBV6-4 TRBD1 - TGTGCCAGCAGCCAGGGGGCGCGAGAGACCCAGTACTTC CASSQGARETQYF
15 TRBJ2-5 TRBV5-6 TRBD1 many TGTGCCAGCAGCTCCAAGGACAGGGTTTTAGAGACCCAGTACTTC CASSSKDRVLETQYF
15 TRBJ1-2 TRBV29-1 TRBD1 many TGCAGCGTCCCCCCGGGACAGGGCAATGCGGGAGGCTACACCTTC CSVPPGQGNAGGYTF
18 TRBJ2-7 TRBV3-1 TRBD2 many TGTGCCAGCAGCCTCGGGGGGATAGCGGGAGGGATTTCTTACGAGCAGTACTTC CASSLGGIAGGISYEQYF
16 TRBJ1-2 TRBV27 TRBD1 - TGTGCCAGCAGTACTGTGTTCCGAGGGGGCTGCAATGGCTACACCTTC CASSTVFRGGCNGYTF
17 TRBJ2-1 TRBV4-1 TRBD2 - TGCGCCAGCAGCCAAGATCTGGCCCTAGCGGGGAACAATGAGCAGTCCTTC CASSQDLALAGNNEQSF
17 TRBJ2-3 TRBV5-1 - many TGCGCCAGCAGCTCCCGTGGGTCGGGAGTGGATTCAGATACGCAGTATTTT CASSSRGSGVDSDTQYF
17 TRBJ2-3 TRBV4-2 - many TGTGCCAGCAGCCAAGATGGGGCCGGATCTAGCACAGATACGCAGTATTTT CASSQDGAGSSTDTQYF
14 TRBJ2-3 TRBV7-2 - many TGTGCCAGCAGCCCTAGCGCCCTCACGGATACGCAGTATTTT CASSPSALTDTQYF
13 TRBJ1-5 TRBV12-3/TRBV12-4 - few TGTGCCAGCAGTTTGGGAGAAAATCAGCCCCAGCATTTT CASSLGENQPQHF
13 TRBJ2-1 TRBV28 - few TGTGCCAGCAGTCGCGGGGCGGTCGATGAGCAGTTCTTC CASSRGAVDEQFF
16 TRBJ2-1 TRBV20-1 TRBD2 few TGCAGTGCTAGACGGCCTAGCGGGAGTCGGGGTAATGAGCAGTTCTTC CSARRPSGSRGNEQFF
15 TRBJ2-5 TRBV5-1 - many TGCGCCAGCAGCCCGGGGTGGGACTCGGGAGAGACCCAGTACTTC CASSPGWDSGETQYF
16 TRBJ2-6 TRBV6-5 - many TGTGCCAGCAGTTACTCCCGGGAACCTGGGGCCAACGTCCTGACTTTC CASSYSREPGANVLTF
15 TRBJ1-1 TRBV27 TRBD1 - TGTGCCAGCAGAAAATACAGGGGCGAGAACACTGAAGCTTTCTTT CASRKYRGENTEAFF
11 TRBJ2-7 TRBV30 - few TGTGCCTGGAGTTATCCGGGGGAGCAGTACTTC CAWSYPGEQYF
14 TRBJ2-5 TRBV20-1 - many TGCAGTGCTAGACTTGGCACAGACCAAGAGACCCAGTACTTC CSARLGTDQETQYF
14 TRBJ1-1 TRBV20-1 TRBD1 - TGCAGTGCTCGTCCTCTGACAGGGGACACTGAAGCTTTCTTT CSARPLTGDTEAFF
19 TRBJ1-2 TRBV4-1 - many TGCGCCAGCAGCCAAGTTACTGAGATTGGTGGGTTTGGGTCAGATGGCTACACCTTC CASSQVTEIGGFGSDGYTF
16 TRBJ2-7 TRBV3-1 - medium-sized TGTGCCAGCAGCCAAGGTGGGAGTGAGTTCTCCTACGAGCAGTACTTC CASSQGGSEFSYEQYF
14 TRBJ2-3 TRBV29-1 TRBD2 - TGCAGCACCCTTAGCGGGAGGCTCACAGATACGCAGTATTTT CSTLSGRLTDTQYF
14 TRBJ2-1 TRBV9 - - TGTGCCAGCAGCGCCGACGGTCTGGGCAATGGGCAGTTCTTC CASSADGLGNGQFF
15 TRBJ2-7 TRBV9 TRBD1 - TGTGCCAGCAACACCATCCCCGGGACAGGGGAGGCGCAGTACTTC CASNTIPGTGEAQYF
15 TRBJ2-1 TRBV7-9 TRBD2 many TGTGCCAGCAGCCGTTCGGGACTAGCCGACAATGAGCAGTTCTTC CASSRSGLADNEQFF
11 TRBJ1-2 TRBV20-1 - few TGCAGTGCTAGGGTGCCTTCCGGCTACACCTTC CSARVPSGYTF
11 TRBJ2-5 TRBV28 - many TGTGCCAGCATCCGTCGAGAGACCCAGTACTTC CASIRRETQYF
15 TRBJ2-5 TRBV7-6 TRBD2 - TGTGCCAGCAGCATACCGGCTAGCGGGATGGAGACCCAGTACTTC CASSIPASGMETQYF
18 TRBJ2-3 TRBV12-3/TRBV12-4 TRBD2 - TGTGCCAGCACCCTAAGGGGCGGGAGGTACCCGAGCGCAGATGCGCAGTATTTT CASTLRGGRYPSADAQYF
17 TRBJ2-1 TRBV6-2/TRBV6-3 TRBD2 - TGTGCCAGCAGTCAACTAGCGGGAGGGCCATGGGGCAATAAGCAGTTCTTC CASSQLAGGPWGNKQFF
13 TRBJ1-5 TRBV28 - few TGTGCCAGCAGTTTTCCCGGGAGTCAGCCCCAGCATTTT CASSFPGSQPQHF
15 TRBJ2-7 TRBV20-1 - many TGCAGTGCTAGAGATCTAGGACTGGCTTCCTACGAGCAGTACTTC CSARDLGLASYEQYF
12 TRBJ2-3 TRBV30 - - TGTGCCTGGAGTATAGCGCGAGATACGCAGTATTTT CAWSIARDTQYF
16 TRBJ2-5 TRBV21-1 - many TGTGCCAGCAGCAACCTAGCGGGAGGTCCCCCGGAGACCCAGTACTTC CASSNLAGGPPETQYF
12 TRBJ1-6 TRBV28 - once TGTGCCAGCAAGCCCAGTTCCTCGTCCCTCCACTTT CASKPSSSSLHF
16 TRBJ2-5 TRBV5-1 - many TGCGCCAGCAGCTTGGTAATGGTCGCAGCCCAAGAGACCCAGTACTTC CASSLVMVAAQETQYF
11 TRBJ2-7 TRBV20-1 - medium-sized TGCAGTGCCGAAGATACCTACGAGCAGTACTTC CSAEDTYEQYF
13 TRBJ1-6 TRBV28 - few TGTGCCACAAACAGGGTCCAAAACTCACCCCTCCACTTT CATNRVQNSPLHF
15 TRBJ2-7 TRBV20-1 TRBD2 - TGCAGTGCTAGGTTCGCGGGAGGGCCTAACTACGAGCAGTACTTC CSARFAGGPNYEQYF
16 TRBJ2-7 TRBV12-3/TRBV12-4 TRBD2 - TGTGCCAGCAGTTTAGTGAGGAGCGGGAGCGCCTACGAGCAGTACTTC CASSLVRSGSAYEQYF
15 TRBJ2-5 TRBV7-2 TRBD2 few TGTGCCAGCAGCATCCCCGGGACTAGCTTAGAGACCCAGTACTTC CASSIPGTSLETQYF